These 26 T cell receptor beta chains share one sample of origin, sequenced in a study of breast tumors, draining lymph nodes, adjacent tissues. Axillary draining lymph nodes of breast cancer patients supplied the node samples. Each CDR3 protein gets one entry after TCRdb re-called the multiplex PCR reads with MiXCR. The table includes 200,000 or so distinct CDR3 sequences, approximately 31% detected once. Sequencing used axillary lymph node tissue. These receptor sequences come from a female donor with breast cancer. Some clones in this sample may be carry-over from other donors' samples.

There are many counts of this clonotype. CDR3 in amino acids: CASSLGVRTKYNEQFF. The CDR3 nucleotides are TGTGCCAGCAGCTTAGGGGTACGGACAAAATACAATGAGCAGTTCTTC. This rearrangement joins TRBV11-2 to TRBJ2-1; D is perhaps TRBD1 (5 bases). Trimming left V 1 base short and J 4 bases short, with 14 bases between. Germline values: CDR1 SGHAT, CDR2 FQNNGV. The CDR3 length is 16 residues.

This clonotype occurred once. The rearrangement uses TRBV7-9 and TRBJ2-2, with unresolved D. The CDR3 extends over 12 amino acids. Germline assignment: CDR1 SEHNR and CDR2 FQNEAQ (reference sequence). Trimming removed 0 bases at V and 8 bases at J, with 4 bases between. CDR3 loop: CASSLALGELFF. The CDR3 bases are TGTGCCAGCAGCTTAGCGCTAGGGGAGCTGTTTTTT. Using reference TRBV7-9 and TRBJ2-2 for the parts outside the CDR3, the full variable domain is DTGVSQNPRHKITKRGQNVTFRCDPISEHNRLYWYRQTLGQGPEFLTYFQNEAQLEKSRLLSDRFSAERPKGSFSTLEIQRTEQGDSAMYLCASSLALGELFFGEGSRLTVL.

This clonotype came up many times. The chain has TRBV6-7 and TRBJ2-6; 7 nucleotides agree with TRBD2. TRBV6-7 is an ORF, with its function uncertain. V gave up 5 bases and J gave up 1 base; unmatched junction bases: 8. This CDR3 is 17 amino acids long. CDR3 DNA: TGTGCCAGCAGTCAACCGATGGGGGGGTCTGGGGCCAACGTCCTGACTTTC. Residues: CASSQPMGGSGANVLTF.

There are many counts of this clonotype. A much bigger clone sits one base away, suggesting this may be a read error. In DNA, the CDR3 is TGCGCCAGCAGGCTTAGGGACATTCGTAATCCACCCCTCCACTTT. Amino acids: CASRLRDIRNPPLHF. J is TRBJ1-6 and V is TRBV5-1, with TRBD1 as a possible D gene (6 bases). The CDR3 runs to 15 residues. Per germline, CDR1 SGHRS and CDR2 YFSETQ.

There are many counts of this clonotype. The V gene is TRBV20-1, the J gene TRBJ2-2; TRBD2 matches at 11 bases. V dropped 0 bases and J dropped 4; count of bases not matched to a gene: 4. CDR3 length equals 16 residues. Germline V gene lookup returns CDR1 DFQATT and CDR2 SNEGSKA (reference sequence). The CDR3 sequence is CSARDHSGGATGELFF. CDR3 DNA: TGCAGTGCTAGAGACCATAGCGGGGGGGCCACCGGGGAGCTGTTTTTT.

Many counts were recorded for this clonotype. The chain combines TRBV30 with TRBJ2-3; D perhaps matches TRBD2 (7 bases). V lost 2 bases, J lost 1 base, and 13 bases lay in between. Germline V CDR1 and CDR2: GTSNPN, SVGIG (reference sequence). This CDR3 is built from 15 residues. The DNA of the CDR3 is TGTGCCTGGAGTTCCTGGGGGGGCGGCACAGATACGCAGTATTTT. Protein sequence: CAWSSWGGGTDTQYF.

This clonotype was counted many times. The chain carries TRBV4-2 and TRBJ2-1, with TRBD2 matching over 9 bases. CDR3 size: 13 residues. Germline V lookup: CDR1 LGHNA, CDR2 YNFKEQ. Trimming cost V 8 bases and J 4 bases; bases outside gene matches: 3. For the CDR3, the DNA is TGTGCCAGCGCTAGCGGGGAATACAATGAGCAGTTCTTC. Translation: CASASGEYNEQFF.

This clonotype was detected ten times or more. The V call is TRBV2, the J call TRBJ1-1, with a possible D match to TRBD1 (6 bases). Trimming shortened V by 5 bases and J by 0 bases, and 22 bases separated the two germline ends. The CDR3 extends over 18 amino acids. Germline-derived CDR1 and CDR2 are SNHLY and FYNNEI. The CDR3 region has the DNA TGTGCCAGCAGTCCGGGACAAGGGTCCTTTTTCTTGAACACTGAAGCTTTCTTT. Amino acid sequence: CASSPGQGSFFLNTEAFF.

This clonotype was seen at least ten times. At one end the junction does not follow the germline gene, possibly because of a read error. This chain links TRBV7-7 with TRBJ2-3, with D tentatively TRBD2 (7 bases). Germline loops: CDR1 SSHAT, CDR2 FNYEAQ (reference sequence). The CDR3 length is 15 residues. CDR3 sequence (DNA): TGTGCTAGCAGCTTAGGTTCGGGGGGCTGGGATACGCAGTATTTT. Its translation is CASSLGSGGWDTQYF.

This chain links TRBV7-8 with TRBJ2-3, with 8 bases fitting TRBD2. The CDR3 length is 17 residues. Germline assignment: CDR1 SGHVS and CDR2 FQNEAQ. Trimming at V came to 0 bases and at J to 0 bases, leaving 5 bases not matched to a gene. The CDR3 DNA follows: TGTGCCAGCAGCTTAGCGCGGGGGGCCAGGAGCACAGATACGCAGTATTTT. Protein sequence: CASSLARGARSTDTQYF. Combining the CDR3 with reference TRBV7-8 and TRBJ2-3 gives the whole variable domain GAGVSQSPRYKVAKRGQDVALRCDPISGHVSLFWYQQALGQGPEFLTYFQNEAQLDKSGLPSDRFFAERPEGSVSTLKIQRTQQEDSAVYLCASSLARGARSTDTQYFGPGTRLTVL.

The chain combines TRBV11-2 with TRBJ2-3, with 8 bases fitting TRBD2. V gave up 7 bases and J gave up 5 bases; unmatched junction bases: 8. Germline assignment: CDR1 SGHAT and CDR2 FQNNGV. The CDR3 consists of 14 residues. The DNA of the CDR3 is TGTGCCAGCACGCCCCTAGCGGGTCGAGATACGCAGTATTTT. Translation: CASTPLAGRDTQYF.

The chain carries TRBV5-1 and TRBJ1-4; unclear D gene. The CDR3 contains 13 residues. The V and J ends lost 5 bases and 10 bases respectively, with 15 bases between them. Germline V gives CDR1 SGHRS, CDR2 YFSETQ. The DNA for the CDR3 is TGCGCCAGCAGTGGCGGAAGAGGTGGAAAACTGTTTTTT. Translated: CASSGGRGGKLFF. The complete variable domain, with remaining parts taken from reference TRBV5-1 and TRBJ1-4, reads KAGVTQTPRYLIKTRGQQVTLSCSPISGHRSVSWYQQTPGQGLQFLFEYFSETQRNKGNFPGRFSGRQFSNSRSEMNVSTLELGDSALYLCASSGGRGGKLFFGSGTQLSVL.

As regards this clonotype: A much more abundant neighbour one base away suggests this may be a read error. The gene calls are TRBV6-5 and TRBJ2-7, with D unclear. There are 12 residues in the CDR3. V lost 7 bases and J 0 bases, leaving 7 bases between the germline ends. Germline CDR1 and CDR2: MNHEY and SVGAGI. The CDR3 is CASIRYSYEQYF. Here the CDR3 DNA reads TGTGCCAGCATTCGTTACTCCTACGAGCAGTACTTC.

This clonotype was recorded many times. The chain couples TRBV30 to TRBJ1-2; TRBD1 might be the D (5 bases). The CDR3 sequence is 11 residues long. The V gene lost 8 bases and the J gene lost 7 bases, with 14 bases spanning the gap. Germline lookup yields CDR1 GTSNPN and CDR2 SVGIG (reference sequence). CDR3 sequence: CAQGQGAGYTF. Written as DNA, the CDR3 is TGTGCCCAAGGGCAGGGAGCTGGCTACACCTTC.

This clonotype was recorded once. The V and J genes are TRBV29-1 and TRBJ2-7, with D possibly called TRBD1 or TRBD2 (5 bases each). Germline V CDR1 and CDR2: SQVTM, ANQGSEA. The CDR3 totals 13 residues. Trimming left V 3 bases short and J 9 bases short, with 18 bases between. Here the CDR3 DNA reads TGCAGCGTTGATGTCACCTCAGGGAGAGGGCAGTACTTC. Amino acids: CSVDVTSGRGQYF.

This clonotype was found a few times. The chain links TRBV3-1 to TRBJ1-1; D gene ambiguous. The V gene's germline CDR1 is LGHDT and CDR2 YNNKEL (reference sequence). V was cut by 0 bases and J by 0 bases, with 14 bases left in between. This CDR3 contains 17 residues. This chain's CDR3 is CASSQDIGRQLNTEAFF. The CDR3 coding sequence is TGTGCCAGCAGCCAAGATATCGGCAGGCAATTGAACACTGAAGCTTTCTTT.

This clonotype was seen repeatedly, ten times or more. The junction differs from germline at one of its ends, possibly a read error. The chain couples TRBV4-1 to TRBJ2-5; TRBD2 aligns across 9 bases. The CDR3 has 16 residues. CDR1 is MGHRA and CDR2 is YSYEKL in the germline V gene. CDR3 bases: TGCGCCAGCAGCCAAGTTCCGACTAGCGGCCAAGAGACCCGGTACTTC. Protein: CASSQVPTSGQETRYF.

As concerns this clonotype: A much larger clone lies a single base off, so this may be a read error. V is TRBV12-3 or TRBV12-4 and J is TRBJ2-5; 8 positions agree with TRBD1. CDR3 length: 14 residues. V was clipped by 7 bases and J by 5 bases; unmatched bases: 9. CDR3 amino acids: CASTDRGGGETQYF. In DNA form, the CDR3 reads TGTGCCAGCACCGACAGGGGCGGTGGGGAGACCCAGTACTTC.

In this sample, this clonotype turned up many times. The V and J genes are TRBV20-1 and TRBJ2-5; maybe TRBD1 (5 bases). CDR1 is DFQATT and CDR2 is SNEGSKA in the germline V gene (reference sequence). V was shortened by 3 bases and J by 1 base, with 15 bases between the two germline ends. This CDR3 comprises 15 residues. The DNA for the CDR3 is TGCAGTGCTAGTCCCCCAGGGTTACTCCAAGAGACCCAGTACTTC. As protein: CSASPPGLLQETQYF.

V is TRBV6-1 and J is TRBJ1-6, with TRBD1 matching 7 bases. CDR1 is MNHNS, CDR2 SASEGT, per germline. This CDR3 is 16 amino acids long. V was clipped by 8 bases and J by 6 bases; unmatched bases: 13. The CDR3 here is CASLRSGTAINSPLHF. In nucleotides, the CDR3 is TGTGCCAGCCTAAGGTCTGGGACAGCAATTAATTCACCCCTCCACTTT.

The chain employs TRBV11-3 and TRBJ1-1; D perhaps matches TRBD1 (5 bases). The CDR3 runs 15 residues. Trimming removed 3 bases at V and 1 base at J, with 12 bases between. Per the germline V gene, CDR1 is SGHNT and CDR2 is YENEEA. The chain's CDR3 is CASSFRLTENTEAFF. CDR3 DNA sequence: TGTGCCAGCAGCTTCCGCCTGACAGAGAACACTGAAGCTTTCTTT.

The table lists this clonotype with many counts. The chain is built from TRBV4-1 and TRBJ2-3; 9 bases align to TRBD2. The CDR3 runs to 16 residues. Germline V gene lookup returns CDR1 MGHRA and CDR2 YSYEKL. J gave up 1 base and V 3 bases, and 5 bases lay outside the gene matches. CDR3 sequence reads: CASSHQRGARTDTQYF. CDR3 nucleotide sequence: TGCGCCAGCAGCCACCAGCGGGGGGCGCGCACAGATACGCAGTATTTT.

This clonotype occurred many times. In nucleotides, the CDR3 is TGCGCCAGCAGCCAACCGGGACAGGGGGGGACCCAGTACTTC. It translates to CASSQPGQGGTQYF. The rearrangement joins TRBV4-1 to TRBJ2-5, with 11 bases matching TRBD1. The germline V gene has CDR1 MGHRA and CDR2 YSYEKL. This CDR3 is 14 amino acids long. The J segment lost 7 bases and the V segment lost 2 bases, leaving 3 bases of the junction unmatched.

In the case of this clonotype: Because the CDR3's place on the DNA is in doubt, the DNA is left out and the CDR3 is given as listed by TCRdb. V usage is TRBV29-1 and J usage is TRBJ2-2; TRBD2, the table's D call, lacks a check against the DNA. The CDR3 is 19 amino acids long, termini counted. Germline CDR1 is SQVTM and CDR2 is ANQGSEA. The chain's CDR3 is CSVEGHSGGSVLRAGELFF.

The chain couples TRBV7-6 to TRBJ1-2, with 9 bases lining up with TRBD1. Per germline, CDR1 SGHVS and CDR2 FNYEAQ. The CDR3 is 13 residues long. Germline trimming cut 5 bases from V and 7 bases from J; bases unmatched to any gene: 5. The DNA of the CDR3 is TGTGCCAGCAGCCCGAACAGGGGGCTTGGCTACACCTTC. Translation: CASSPNRGLGYTF.

This clonotype appeared many times. The V gene is TRBV4-2, the J gene TRBJ2-2; a weak D match, TRBD1 (6 bases). The CDR3 has 21 residues. The V end lost 3 bases, the J end lost 1 base, and 27 bases lay between the germline ends. The germline V gene has CDR1 LGHNA and CDR2 YNFKEQ. The CDR3, as DNA: TGTGCCAGCAGCCACCGACCTCCAGGGGCCGTGGGACCTCTGAACACCGGGGAGCTGTTTTTT. This translates into CASSHRPPGAVGPLNTGELFF.